This is a list of T cell receptor beta chains from one sample in a study of blood T cells in healthy people across ages. A single record per CDR3 protein comes from TCRdb applying MiXCR to the 5' RACE reads. The sample contains some 890,000 distinct CDR3 sequences, about 28% of which appear only once. The same data also contributed to another study, on T cells of mothers and their children.

Sequenced sample: blood. Receptors were obtained from a middle-aged woman in good health. Each CDR3 is given with its conserved first and last residue. Each record gives: J gene, V gene, clone size, D gene, CDR3 protein, CDR3 DNA. The D gene is left open where the match is weak. Where a row states a size, it is once, few, many or the class of an expanded clone; other rows omit it.

TRBJ1-1,TRBV27,few,TRBD1,CASKRQGLNTEAFF,TGTGCCAGCAAACGACAGGGACTGAACACTGAAGCTTTCTTT
TRBJ1-4,TRBV7-9,few,TRBD1,CASSLESNRGEKLFF,TGTGCCAGCAGCTTAGAGTCCAACAGGGGTGAAAAACTGTTTTTT
TRBJ1-5,TRBV7-6,few,NA,CASSLDPRQPQHF,TGTGCCAGCAGCCTGGACCCCCGTCAGCCCCAGCATTTT
TRBJ1-2,TRBV12-3/TRBV12-4,few,NA,CASSQQFRGGYTF,TGTGCCAGCAGCCAACAGTTTAGGGGCGGCTACACCTTC
TRBJ2-7,TRBV20-1,many,NA,CSARFGTPYEQYF,TGCAGTGCTAGATTCGGTACTCCCTACGAGCAGTACTTC
TRBJ2-1,TRBV29-1,many,NA,CSVGRDNEQFF,TGCAGCGTGGGCAGGGACAATGAGCAGTTCTTC
TRBJ2-1,TRBV7-9,NA,NA,CASSLYSLGDEQFF,TGTGCCAGCAGCTTATACAGTCTGGGGGATGAGCAGTTCTTC
TRBJ2-7,TRBV20-1,few,NA,CSAKISGRARSYEQYF,TGCAGTGCTAAGATTAGTGGCAGGGCGAGATCCTACGAGCAGTACTTC
TRBJ1-5,TRBV20-1,NA,TRBD1,CSAREGQNYQPQHF,TGCAGTGCTAGAGAGGGACAGAATTATCAGCCCCAGCATTTT
TRBJ1-6,TRBV7-8,NA,NA,CASSRSDGSNSPLHF,TGTGCCAGCAGCCGGAGCGACGGGTCAAATTCACCCCTCCACTTT
TRBJ2-5,TRBV19,few,TRBD2,CASSAREAGGSETQYF,TGTGCCAGTAGTGCCCGAGAAGCGGGGGGATCAGAGACCCAGTACTTC
TRBJ2-2,TRBV20-1,NA,NA,CSATRRGLNTGELFF,TGCAGTGCTACCCGCCGGGGCCTGAACACCGGGGAGCTGTTTTTT
TRBJ1-2,TRBV9,NA,TRBD1,CASSSTGRGNYGYTF,TGTGCCAGCAGTTCGACAGGGAGGGGAAACTATGGCTACACCTTC
TRBJ1-5,TRBV28,NA,TRBD1,CASRAGDRGSSNQPQHF,TGTGCCAGCAGGGCCGGGGACAGGGGCTCTAGCAATCAGCCCCAGCATTTT
TRBJ2-7,TRBV7-2,many,TRBD2,CASSFGLAGLYEQYF,TGTGCCAGCAGCTTTGGTCTAGCGGGGCTCTACGAGCAGTACTTC
TRBJ1-3,TRBV28,NA,NA,CASSFGGRTAGNTIYF,TGTGCCAGCAGTTTCGGGGGGCGTACCGCTGGAAACACCATATATTTT
TRBJ2-7,TRBV24-1,few,NA,CATRGTYNEQYF,TGTGCCACCAGGGGGACTTACAATGAGCAGTACTTC
TRBJ2-3,TRBV20-1,many,TRBD2,CSATGTSNTDTQYF,TGCAGTGCCACCGGGACTAGCAACACAGATACGCAGTATTTT
TRBJ2-7,TRBV28,many,NA,CASTRMQGGSYEQYF,TGTGCCAGCACCCGGATGCAGGGGGGCTCCTACGAGCAGTACTTC
TRBJ2-5,TRBV4-2,NA,TRBD2,CASSQDGLAGGYQETQYF,TGTGCCAGCAGCCAAGATGGTCTAGCGGGGGGCTACCAAGAGACCCAGTACTTC
TRBJ2-7,TRBV29-1,NA,NA,CSAHGTGTYEQYF,TGCAGCGCCCACGGGACGGGAACCTACGAGCAGTACTTC
TRBJ1-1,TRBV4-1,NA,NA,CASSQEGANTEAFF,TGCGCCAGCAGCCAAGAGGGGGCTAACACTGAAGCTTTCTTT
TRBJ2-4,TRBV20-1,many,NA,CSARQDLAKNIQYF,TGCAGTGCTAGACAGGATCTAGCCAAAAACATTCAGTACTTC
TRBJ2-1,TRBV24-1,few,NA,CATSDSTRNQGDEQFF,TGTGCCACCAGTGACTCGACCCGAAACCAAGGGGATGAGCAGTTCTTC
TRBJ1-2,TRBV10-3,many,NA,CAISEGGREGYTF,TGTGCCATCAGTGAGGGGGGGCGCGAAGGCTACACCTTC
TRBJ2-1,TRBV5-1,few,NA,CASSPVEYSEQFF,TGCGCCAGCAGCCCGGTGGAGTACAGTGAGCAGTTCTTC
TRBJ2-5,TRBV5-1,few,NA,CASSLREKQYF,TGCGCCAGCAGCTTACGAGAGAAACAGTACTTC
TRBJ2-5,TRBV7-9,NA,NA,CASSSLSGTPGWTETQYF,TGTGCCAGCAGCTCGTTATCAGGGACTCCCGGGTGGACAGAGACCCAGTACTTC
TRBJ1-1,TRBV7-2,few,NA,CASSLAQGGTEAFF,TGTGCCAGCAGCTTAGCACAGGGAGGCACTGAAGCTTTCTTT
TRBJ1-2,TRBV29-1,NA,TRBD1,CSVIFVQGASGYTF,TGCAGCGTGATATTCGTACAGGGGGCGAGTGGCTACACCTTC
TRBJ1-2,TRBV7-2,NA,NA,CASSPEGSYGYTF,TGTGCCAGCAGCCCGGAGGGGTCCTATGGCTACACCTTC
TRBJ2-1,TRBV9,NA,NA,CASSVGGDSYEQFF,TGTGCCAGCAGCGTAGGAGGTGACAGCTACGAGCAGTTCTTC
TRBJ1-1,TRBV9,NA,NA,CASSAENRNLGNTEAFF,TGTGCCAGCAGCGCCGAAAACAGGAACCTCGGGAACACTGAAGCTTTCTTT